The next 22 T cell receptor beta chains were all read from a single sample in a study of response to subunit inactivated influenza vaccine (dated by TCRdb to the late 2010s). The receptor library was made with RT-PCR. These reads were obtained on an Illumina HiSeq 2500. TCRdb reanalyzed the raw reads on its own, using fastp at Q25 for trimming and MiXCR for clone calling, and kept in-frame beta chains. Records with the same CDR3 protein are collapsed into one entry carrying the most frequent genes and DNA. Counted in this sample were a few hundred thousand distinct CDR3 sequences; around 7.9% of them appeared once. The ten largest account for about 12% of the sample. The material sequenced was PBMCs from blood, taken about 24 months after vaccination. The receptors were sampled from a man between 45 and 75 years old who received an inactivated influenza vaccine. Donor details come from another sample of the same person, matched by shared clones.

This rearrangement joins TRBV9 to TRBJ2-7, with a possible D match to TRBD2 (5 bases). CDR1 is SGDLS and CDR2 is YYNGEE in the germline V gene. The CDR3 length is 13 residues. V was shortened by 0 bases and J by 5 bases, with 9 bases between the two germline ends. The chain's CDR3 is CASSVGPSNEQYF. In DNA form, the CDR3 reads TGTGCCAGCAGCGTAGGCCCTAGCAACGAGCAGTACTTC.

This clonotype was found many times. The chain employs TRBV20-1 and TRBJ1-5; no clear D. V dropped 4 bases and J dropped 0 bases, with 13 bases sitting between them. The germline gives CDR1 DFQATT, CDR2 SNEGSKA (reference sequence). The CDR3 runs 15 residues. The CDR3 region has the DNA TGCAGTGCTATTCGCGGACGGTATAGCAATCAGCCCCAGCATTTT. This translates into CSAIRGRYSNQPQHF.

The chain carries TRBV10-3 and TRBJ2-7, with D possibly matching TRBD1 (6 bases). V lost 0 bases, J lost 2 bases, and 8 bases lay in between. This CDR3 region has 14 residues. CDR1 ENHRY and CDR2 SYGVKD come from the germline V gene. The CDR3 DNA sequence: TGTGCCATCAGTGAGTCGACAGGCCCCTACGAGCAGTACTTC. Translating it yields CAISESTGPYEQYF.

This clonotype was found a few times. This sequence joins TRBV18 and TRBJ2-3, with TRBD2 matching over 13 bases. The germline V gene has CDR1 KGHSH and CDR2 LQKENI. Losses at the gene ends were 1 base for V and 6 bases for J; bases not matched to a gene: 7. The length of the CDR3 is 17 residues. The CDR3 sequence is CASSPQRTSGSGDTQYF. In DNA form, the CDR3 reads TGTGCCAGCTCACCACAACGGACTAGCGGGAGTGGGGATACGCAGTATTTT.

CDR3 DNA: TGCAGCGTTGCGTCGGGGAGAGGGAGTCAGCCCCAGCATTTT. Translation: CSVASGRGSQPQHF. The rearrangement uses TRBV29-1 and TRBJ1-5; D is unclear. The CDR3 contains 14 residues. With 4 bases removed from V and 6 bases from J, the gap between germline ends came to 16 bases. Germline V gene data show CDR1 as SQVTM and CDR2 as ANQGSEA.

This clonotype was observed at least ten times. The chain carries TRBV27 and TRBJ1-2, with no clear D. The CDR3 has 14 residues. Trimming removed 5 bases at V and 5 bases at J, with 15 bases between. Germline lookup yields CDR1 MNHEY and CDR2 SMNVEV (reference sequence). The CDR3 nucleotides read TGTGCCAGCAGTGAACGGATTGAGGGATATGGCTACACCTTC. Protein product: CASSERIEGYGYTF.

The rearrangement links TRBV3-1 to TRBJ2-5; D call uncertain. Per germline, CDR1 LGHDT and CDR2 YNNKEL (reference sequence). V was trimmed by 1 base and J by 5 bases, leaving 5 bases between them. This CDR3 contains 12 residues. CDR3 loop: CASSQVKETQYF. DNA of the CDR3: TGTGCCAGCAGCCAAGTTAAGGAGACCCAGTACTTC.

This clonotype has just a few counts. The chain uses TRBV7-6 and TRBJ2-2; the D gene is possibly TRBD2 (5 bases). This CDR3 is built from 16 residues. Trimming left V 2 bases short and J 1 base short, with 11 bases between. Germline V CDR1 and CDR2: SGHVS, FNYEAQ. The CDR3 here is CASSLSSSLNTGELFF. For the CDR3, the DNA is TGTGCCAGCAGCTTATCTTCTAGCCTGAACACCGGGGAGCTGTTTTTT.

This clonotype occurred a few times. CDR3 sequence (DNA): TGCGCCAGCAGCCCTAAGGAAATGGGATTCGGGAACACTGAAGCTTTCTTT. Its protein product is CASSPKEMGFGNTEAFF. V gene TRBV4-3 combines with J gene TRBJ1-1; D remains ambiguous. Trimming removed 4 bases at V and 1 base at J, with 19 bases between. CDR1 and CDR2 (germline): LGHNA, YSLEER. The CDR3 runs to 17 residues.

This chain joins TRBV6-2 or TRBV6-3 and TRBJ2-7, with TRBD2 as a possible D gene (5 bases). Trimming cost V 7 bases and J 2 bases, with 15 bases left between them. Germline V lookup: CDR1 MNHEY, CDR2 SVGEGT. The CDR3 runs 14 residues. This CDR3 reads CASISRAGTYEQYF. The CDR3 region has the DNA TGTGCCAGCATCTCACGGGCGGGTACCTACGAGCAGTACTTC.

This clonotype was counted at least ten times. This chain links TRBV29-1 with TRBJ2-1; 7 positions agree with TRBD2. The CDR3 has 14 residues. The V gene's germline CDR1 is SQVTM and CDR2 ANQGSEA. V shed 4 bases, J shed 8 bases, and the junction held 11 bases outside the gene matches. CDR3 sequence (DNA): TGCAGCGTTGGGTCGGGACTAATACCCCATGAGCAGTTCTTC. Amino acid sequence: CSVGSGLIPHEQFF.

This clonotype was seen many times. V usage is TRBV6-5 and J usage is TRBJ1-2; 8 bases align to TRBD1. The CDR3 loop spans 17 amino acids. Germline V gene lookup returns CDR1 MNHEY and CDR2 SVGAGI. V gave up 1 base and J gave up 4 bases; unmatched junction bases: 11. CDR3 DNA sequence: TGTGCCAGCAGTTACTGGGACCGGGACAGGAACCTCTATGGCTACACCTTC. Protein sequence: CASSYWDRDRNLYGYTF.

This clonotype was counted at least ten times. V is TRBV12-3 or TRBV12-4 and J is TRBJ1-5; D is possibly TRBD1 (5 bases). V lost 5 bases to trimming and J lost 6 bases, with 14 bases between them. The CDR3 spans 14 residues. For the CDR3, the DNA is TGTGCCAGCAGTCGCGGGACCCAATCTCAGCCCCAGCATTTT. It specifies CASSRGTQSQPQHF.

This clonotype has a count of ten or more. The rearrangement uses TRBV5-1 and TRBJ2-2; D ambiguous. The CDR3 has 13 residues. Trimming took 4 bases from V and 4 from J, leaving 8 bases between them. Germline-derived CDR1 and CDR2 are SGHRS and YFSETQ. This CDR3 is CASSPLGTGELFF. In DNA form, the CDR3 reads TGCGCCAGCAGCCCCCTAGGCACCGGGGAGCTGTTTTTT.

In the case of this clonotype: The junction departs from the called germline gene at one end, perhaps through a read error. This chain links TRBV5-1 with TRBJ1-1; D not certain. From germline, CDR1 is SGHRS and CDR2 YFSETQ. CDR3 length: 13 residues. CDR3 region: CAGSLVGGTEAFF. The CDR3 nucleotides are TGCGCCGGCAGCTTGGTTGGTGGAACTGAAGCTTTCTTT.

This clonotype was seen repeatedly, ten times or more. This chain connects TRBV5-1 to TRBJ2-1, with TRBD2 matching over 12 bases. The CDR3 contains 17 residues. Germline V gene sequence: CDR1 SGHRS, CDR2 YFSETQ. J gave up 7 bases and V 2 bases, and 10 bases lay outside the gene matches. The CDR3 coding sequence is TGCGCCAGCAGCTTCCAGCCGACTAGCGGGAGTGTTAATGAGCAGTTCTTC. Protein: CASSFQPTSGSVNEQFF.

CDR3 residues: CSARVSSGLTDTQYF. DNA of the CDR3: TGCAGTGCTAGAGTATCTAGCGGGCTCACAGATACGCAGTATTTT. The chain carries TRBV20-1 and TRBJ2-3; 8 bases are shared with TRBD2. The CDR3 totals 15 residues. Per the germline V gene, CDR1 is DFQATT and CDR2 is SNEGSKA (reference sequence). The trim removed 1 base at V and 2 bases at J, leaving 5 bases unmatched.

This clonotype occurred many times. The chain employs TRBV9 and TRBJ2-1, with 8 positions matching TRBD1. In germline, CDR1 is SGDLS, CDR2 YYNGEE. Trimming removed 8 bases from V and 6 bases from J; junction bases left unmatched: 1. The length of the CDR3 is 11 residues. In nucleotides, the CDR3 is TGTGCCAGTACAGGGGGCAATGAGCAGTTCTTC. Amino acid sequence: CASTGGNEQFF. The full variable domain, in which reference TRBV9 and TRBJ2-1 provide the parts outside the CDR3, is DSGVTQTPKHLITATGQRVTLRCSPRSGDLSVYWYQQSLDQGLQFLIQYYNGEERAKGNILERFSAQQFPDLHSELNLSSLELGDSALYFCASTGGNEQFFGPGTRLTVL.

This clonotype has only a few counts. V usage is TRBV20-1 and J usage is TRBJ2-5; 12 positions agree with TRBD2. The CDR3 has 15 residues. Germline CDR1 is DFQATT and CDR2 is SNEGSKA (reference sequence). The V segment lost 5 bases and the J segment 5 bases; nucleotides outside the gene matches: 9. The CDR3 is CSAGPSGRAFETQYF. The CDR3 nucleotides read TGCAGTGCTGGACCTAGCGGGAGGGCCTTTGAGACCCAGTACTTC.

This clonotype was seen a handful of times. This chain links TRBV20-1 with TRBJ2-5; 9 bases line up with TRBD2. Germline CDR1 and CDR2: DFQATT and SNEGSKA (reference sequence). V was pared by 1 base and J by 1 base, with 7 bases of the junction left unmatched. This CDR3 spans 16 amino acids. CDR3 bases: TGCAGTGCTAGAGTGCGACTAGCGGAAGCCCAAGAGACCCAGTACTTC. Translated: CSARVRLAEAQETQYF.

This clonotype was detected ten times or more. The chain carries TRBV9 and TRBJ1-2, with TRBD1 as a possible D gene (6 bases). Deletions cut 3 bases from V and 2 bases from J, with 17 bases between. Looked up from germline, CDR1 is SGDLS and CDR2 is YYNGEE. The CDR3 runs to 16 residues. The DNA for the CDR3 is TGTGCCAGCAGCGCTCAACGAGGGGGTGTCAACTATGGCTACACCTTC. Its protein is CASSAQRGGVNYGYTF. Using reference TRBV9 and TRBJ1-2 for the parts outside the CDR3, the full variable domain is DSGVTQTPKHLITATGQRVTLRCSPRSGDLSVYWYQQSLDQGLQFLIQYYNGEERAKGNILERFSAQQFPDLHSELNLSSLELGDSALYFCASSAQRGGVNYGYTFGSGTRLTVV.

This clonotype was counted many times. This chain links TRBV20-1 with TRBJ2-7; possibly TRBD1 for D (6 bases). This CDR3 has 13 amino acids. Germline loops: CDR1 DFQATT, CDR2 SNEGSKA (reference sequence). The V gene lost 4 bases and the J gene lost 6 bases, with 16 bases spanning the gap. This chain's CDR3 is CSAISGASLEQYF. CDR3 in DNA: TGCAGTGCTATCTCAGGGGCTTCGCTCGAGCAGTACTTC.